This T cell receptor (beta chain) was sequenced for a study of beta chain features in type 1 diabetes. The study's findings and limits: VDJ junctions sequenced from type 1 diabetes patients showed fewer insertions and more deletions. Moderately but significantly shorter TCRB CDR3s were found in Type 1 diabetes patients in all four CD4+ subsets.

Expressed TCRB transcripts were sequenced after all isolated RNA was converted to cDNA. Naive, central memory and regulatory T cell samples produced a mean of roughly 3.8 million reads. This table comes from immunoSEQ multiplex PCR, and its TCRdb copy is limited to in-frame clones, with some not included. The data show approximately 160,000 clones, around 63% seen once. Germline loops: CDR1 SQVTM, CDR2 ANQGSEA. V dropped 4 bases and J dropped 2; count of bases not matched to a gene: 7. The CDR3 runs to 15 residues. This clone showed up just once. Its antigen is unidentified. Donors underwent one heparinised blood draw, around 120 mL on average. Each of the CD4+ naive, central memory, regulatory and stem cell-like memory populations was sorted via CD45RO/CCR7/CD25/CD127/CD95/CD27.

The chain couples TRBV29-1 to TRBJ1-5; TRBD1 aligns across 8 bases. Sequenced sample: naive CD4+ T cells from blood. The source of this sequence is a man aged 30 to 39 with type 1 diabetes. In DNA, the CDR3 is TGCAGCGTTGTTATTACAGGGGGACGCAATCAGCCCCAGCATTTT. Translation: CSVVITGGRNQPQHF.